These T cell receptor beta chains were read from a single sample in a study of blood T cell repertoires in COVID-19. The repertoire was sequenced with immunoSEQ multiplex PCR; TCRdb's copy has only in-frame clones and lacks some. The data contain more than 250,000 clones, around 86% of them seen just once; the ten biggest clones take up 10%. The specimen sequenced was PBMCs or T cells enriched from blood (not recorded which). These receptors came from a woman younger than 30 who had recovered from COVID-19. Both conserved end residues are part of each CDR3. A D gene is named only where the DNA matches it firmly. Clone size appears in some rows only: once, few, many, or a class for an expanded clone.

D	size	V	J	DNA	CDR3
-	-	TRBV5-4	TRBJ2-2	TGTGCCAGCAGTACCCACAGGGACACCGGGGAGCTGTTTTTT	CASSTHRDTGELFF
TRBD2	few	TRBV10-1	TRBJ2-2	TGCGCCAGCAGTGACCGACTAGCGTCCTTCACCGGGGAGCTGTTTTTT	CASSDRLASFTGELFF
-	once	TRBV9	TRBJ2-7	TGTGCCAGCAGCCCCACAGGGTACGAGCAGTACTTC	CASSPTGYEQYF
TRBD1	-	TRBV28	TRBJ2-7	TGTGCCAGCAGACCCAGGGGGCTCCCCTACGAGCAGTACTTC	CASRPRGLPYEQYF
TRBD1	-	TRBV9	TRBJ2-5	TGTGCCAGCAGTTCGCCCGGGACAGGGGTTATTGAGACCCAGTACTTC	CASSSPGTGVIETQYF
TRBD2	-	TRBV30	TRBJ2-7	TGTGCCTGGGGTCCTAGCGGCTACGAGCAGTACTTC	CAWGPSGYEQYF
-	-	TRBV19	TRBJ2-7	TGTGCCAGTAGTATGAGAGATAGCTCCTACGAGCAGTACTTC	CASSMRDSSYEQYF
-	-	TRBV12-5	TRBJ1-2	TGTGCTAGTGGTTTGAAGACTGGAGGTACTTACTATGGCTACACCTTC	CASGLKTGGTYYGYTF
TRBD2	-	TRBV7-6	TRBJ2-5	TGTGCCAGCAGCCGACCAACTCTTATTAGCGGGGGGGCTTGGGAGACCCAGTACTTC	CASSRPTLISGGAWETQYF
TRBD1	-	TRBV7-9	TRBJ1-2	TGTGCCAGCAGCTTAGCAGACGCAGGGGGCGGCTACACCTTC	CASSLADAGGGYTF
TRBD2	-	TRBV2	TRBJ2-1	TGTGCCAGCAGGATTGGGCTAGCGGGTTCCTACAATGAGCAGTTCTTC	CASRIGLAGSYNEQFF
TRBD1	-	TRBV5-1	TRBJ2-5	TGCGCCAGCAGCGTACAGGGGGCGGATGGGGAGACCCAGTACTTC	CASSVQGADGETQYF
-	-	TRBV7-9	TRBJ2-7	TGTGCCAGCAGCTATGGGGACACCAACTACGAGCAGTACTTC	CASSYGDTNYEQYF
-	few	TRBV2	TRBJ1-6	TGTGCCAGCAGTGAACGGGGAAAGAATTCACCCCTCCACTTT	CASSERGKNSPLHF
-	-	TRBV19	TRBJ2-3	TGTGCCAGTACGGGTAGACAGGCCTTTAGCACAGATACGCAGTATTTT	CASTGRQAFSTDTQYF
-	-	TRBV5-5	TRBJ2-1	TGTGCCAGCAGTCTCGTAGGGGCTGAGCAGTTCTTC	CASSLVGAEQFF
TRBD2	-	TRBV2	TRBJ2-3	TGTGCCAGCAGTGACCCCGCACCCTTACTAGCGGGAGGGGCAGATACGCAGTATTTT	CASSDPAPLLAGGADTQYF
-	-	TRBV3-1/TRBV3-2	TRBJ1-3	TGTGCCAGCAGCCAAGCGGGTAACACCATATATTTT	CASSQAGNTIYF
TRBD2	few	TRBV5-4	TRBJ2-2	TGTGCCAGCAGCCCGGGACTAGCGGGAGTGTCCGGGGAGCTGTTTTTT	CASSPGLAGVSGELFF
TRBD1	-	TRBV10-3	TRBJ1-1	TGTGCCAGTGGACAGGGGATTAACACTGAAGCTTTCTTT	CASGQGINTEAFF
-	-	TRBV10-1	TRBJ1-1	TGCGCCAGCAGTCAGGGTCCGAACACTGAAGCTTTCTTT	CASSQGPNTEAFF
TRBD1	-	TRBV12-3/TRBV12-4	TRBJ1-6	TGTGCCAGCAGTGGGACAGGGTATTCACCCCTCCACTTT	CASSGTGYSPLHF
TRBD2	-	TRBV5-1	TRBJ2-1	TGCGCCAGTGGCTCGGTAGCGGGGGATGTTGGTGAGCAGTTCTTC	CASGSVAGDVGEQFF
-	many	TRBV24-1	TRBJ1-2	TGTGCCACCAGTGATTTCGATGGCTACACCTTC	CATSDFDGYTF
-	-	TRBV7-9	TRBJ1-1	TGTGCCAGCAGCCCGCCACCTAGGAACACTGAAGCTTTCTTT	CASSPPPRNTEAFF
-	-	TRBV11-2	TRBJ1-1	TGTGCCAGCAGCTTAGTGGGGGGTGGCACTGAAGCTTTCTTT	CASSLVGGGTEAFF
-	-	TRBV7-9	TRBJ1-1	TGTGCCAGCAGCTTAGCGGCGGGGGTTGAAGCTTTCTTT	CASSLAAGVEAFF
TRBD1	-	TRBV5-1	TRBJ2-7	TGCGCCAGCAGCCCGTTGAAGGGGACAGCTTACGAGCAGTACTTC	CASSPLKGTAYEQYF
-	-	TRBV11-2	TRBJ1-4	TGTGCCAGCAGCCCGGGGAGGGGGATTAATGAAAAACTGTTTTTT	CASSPGRGINEKLFF